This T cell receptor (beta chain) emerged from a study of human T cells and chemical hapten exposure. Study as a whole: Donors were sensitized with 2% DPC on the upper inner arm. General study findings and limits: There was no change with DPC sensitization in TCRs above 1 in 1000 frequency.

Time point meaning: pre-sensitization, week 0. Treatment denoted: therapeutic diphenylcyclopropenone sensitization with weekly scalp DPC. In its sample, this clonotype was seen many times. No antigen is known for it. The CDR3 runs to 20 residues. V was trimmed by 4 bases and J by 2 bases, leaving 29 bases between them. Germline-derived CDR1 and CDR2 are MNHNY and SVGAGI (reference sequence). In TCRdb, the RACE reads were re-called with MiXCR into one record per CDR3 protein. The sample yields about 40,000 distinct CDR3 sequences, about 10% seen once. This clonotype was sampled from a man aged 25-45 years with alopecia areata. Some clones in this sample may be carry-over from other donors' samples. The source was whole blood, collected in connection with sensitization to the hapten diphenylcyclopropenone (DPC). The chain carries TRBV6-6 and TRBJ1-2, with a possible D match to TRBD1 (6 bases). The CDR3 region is CASSFGRRRPGDAWNYGYTF. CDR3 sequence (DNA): TGTGCCAGCAGTTTTGGACGAAGGAGGCCAGGGGATGCCTGGAACTATGGCTACACCTTC.